These 27 T cell receptor beta chains originate from one sample sequenced in a study of immune cell composition in non-small cell lung cancer. Measured with immunoSEQ multiplex PCR; TCRdb has only the in-frame clones, and not every one. The data contain about 5,000 clones, 65% to 90% of them singletons. Specimen: lung tumor tissue. All receptors come from a human donor with non-small cell lung cancer.

Only one count was recorded for this clone. This chain joins TRBV6-4 and TRBJ2-2; tentatively, D is TRBD2 (5 bases). The germline gives CDR1 MRHNA, CDR2 SNTAGT. This CDR3 has 15 amino acids. Trimming stripped 7 bases from V and 6 bases from J, with 18 bases between. CDR3: CASTPTGGTSGELFF. CDR3 bases: TGTGCCAGCACCCCCACTGGAGGAACGTCCGGGGAGCTGTTTTTT.

V is TRBV14 and J is TRBJ1-1; D unclear. The V gene lost 2 bases and the J gene lost 5 bases, with 9 bases spanning the gap. The CDR3 is made up of 13 amino acids. The germline gives CDR1 SGHDN, CDR2 FVKESK. The CDR3 coding sequence is TGTGCCAGCAGCCAATGGGGAAGTACTGAAGCTTTCTTT. Translating gives CASSQWGSTEAFF.

The V gene is TRBV5-4, the J gene TRBJ2-3, with 15 bases that match TRBD2. The CDR3 sequence is 16 residues long. Trimming took 4 bases from V and 5 from J; bases not matched to a gene: 5. Germline-derived CDR1 and CDR2 are SGHNT and YYREEE (reference sequence). CDR3 coding DNA: TGTGCCAGCAGCAGGACTAGCGGGGGGGCAGGAGATACGCAGTATTTT. It is translated as CASSRTSGGAGDTQYF.

This chain uses TRBV29-1 with TRBJ2-1, with 16 bases aligning to TRBD2. This CDR3 is built from 14 residues. V lost 7 bases to trimming and J lost 9 bases; unmatched junction nucleotides: 6. Per germline, CDR1 SQVTM and CDR2 ANQGSEA. The CDR3 region has the DNA TGCAGCGGGGGGACTAGCGGGGGGGCCCGTGAGCAGTTCTTC. Encoded protein: CSGGTSGGAREQFF.

The chain uses TRBV7-9 and TRBJ1-2; 7 bases are shared with TRBD1. This CDR3 is 15 amino acids long. CDR1 is SEHNR, CDR2 FQNEAQ, per germline (reference sequence). Trimming cost V 3 bases and J 5 bases; bases outside gene matches: 9. The CDR3 spells CASSLGQLGPYGYTF. The CDR3 nucleotides read TGTGCCAGCAGCTTGGGACAGTTAGGGCCTTATGGCTACACCTTC.

V gene TRBV11-2 combines with J gene TRBJ1-2; no definite D call. The CDR3 has 15 amino acids. Germline CDR1 and CDR2: SGHAT and FQNNGV. The germline V and J ends were trimmed by 1 base and 8 bases, with 17 bases remaining between them. DNA of the CDR3: TGTGCCAGCAGCTTAGCGAGCCGTGGAGCGACGGGCTACACCTTC. Translation: CASSLASRGATGYTF.

This chain uses TRBV9 with TRBJ1-2, with 7 bases that match TRBD1. The CDR3 length is 15 residues. V shed 0 bases and J 1 base; nucleotides not matched to a gene: 3. Germline CDR1 reads SGDLS; CDR2 reads YYNGEE. In DNA form, the CDR3 reads TGTGCCAGCAGCGTAGGCCACAGGGGTAACTATGGCTACACCTTC. This translates into CASSVGHRGNYGYTF.

V gene TRBV12-5 combines with J gene TRBJ1-5; D is undetermined. Trimming took 2 bases from V and 8 from J, leaving 4 bases between them. Per germline, CDR1 LGHNT and CDR2 FRNRAP. The CDR3 contains 11 residues. Here the CDR3 DNA reads TGTGCTAGTGGTTTGCGGGAGCCCCAGCATTTT. This sequence encodes CASGLREPQHF.

V gene TRBV9 combines with J gene TRBJ1-2; the D is unclear. Germline CDR1 reads SGDLS; CDR2 reads YYNGEE. The V gene lost 0 bases and the J gene lost 4 bases, with 16 bases spanning the gap. The CDR3 covers 16 residues. The CDR3, as DNA: TGTGCCAGCAGCGTAGAGAGAGGACGGGGATCCTATGGCTACACCTTC. Translation gives CASSVERGRGSYGYTF.

This rearrangement joins TRBV10-3 to TRBJ2-1, with D unclear. Germline CDR1 is ENHRY and CDR2 is SYGVKD. This CDR3 has 14 residues. Trimming shortened V by 2 bases and J by 6 bases, and 11 bases separated the two germline ends. For the CDR3, the DNA is TGTGCCATCAGTGAGATACTGAGTAGCAATGAGCAGTTCTTC. This encodes CAISEILSSNEQFF.

The V gene is TRBV5-1, the J gene TRBJ2-7, with D possibly matching TRBD1 (5 bases). Germline V gene lookup returns CDR1 SGHRS and CDR2 YFSETQ. The CDR3 covers 14 residues. V dropped 4 bases and J dropped 6 bases, with 17 bases sitting between them. The CDR3 DNA reads as TGCGCCAGCAGCCTCGCCCCAGGGTTGTCCGAGCAGTACTTC. Translating gives CASSLAPGLSEQYF.

In the case of this clone: One junction end does not reproduce the germline sequence, and a read error may be involved. The V gene is TRBV5-4, the J gene TRBJ2-7, with 8 bases lining up with TRBD1. This CDR3 contains 14 residues. Germline lookup yields CDR1 SGHNT and CDR2 YYREEE (reference sequence). CDR3 sequence: CASSPDRVPYEQYF. CDR3 coding DNA: TGCGCCAGCAGCCCGGACAGGGTCCCCTACGAGCAGTACTTC. The full variable domain, in which reference TRBV5-4 and TRBJ2-7 provide the parts outside the CDR3, is ETGVTQSPTHLIKTRGQQVTLRCSSQSGHNTVSWYQQALGQGPQFIFQYYREEENGRGNFPPRFSGLQFPNYSSELNVNALELDDSALYLCASSPDRVPYEQYFGPGTRLTVT.

The V call is TRBV5-1, the J call TRBJ2-7, with D hard to call. This CDR3 is built from 14 residues. The V gene lost 0 bases and the J gene lost 0 bases, with 7 bases spanning the gap. Germline V gene sequence: CDR1 SGHRS, CDR2 YFSETQ. CDR3 sequence: CASSLGQFSYEQYF. The CDR3 DNA reads TGCGCCAGCAGCTTGGGGCAGTTCTCCTACGAGCAGTACTTC.

The chain has TRBV10-3 and TRBJ1-3, with D tentatively TRBD1 (5 bases). V was clipped by 4 bases and J by 0 bases, with 13 bases between them. The germline V gene encodes CDR1 ENHRY and CDR2 SYGVKD. This CDR3 region has 16 residues. The CDR3 is CAISGGRGGSGNTIYF. For the CDR3, the DNA is TGTGCCATCAGTGGGGGACGGGGCGGCTCTGGAAACACCATATATTTT.

The chain recombines TRBV7-3 with TRBJ2-3; perhaps D is TRBD1 or TRBD2 (5 bases each). The V gene lost 5 bases and the J gene lost 2 bases, with 11 bases spanning the gap. Looked up from germline, CDR1 is SGHTA and CDR2 is FQGTGA. The CDR3 sequence is 14 residues long. In DNA form, the CDR3 reads TGTGCCAGCAGCCAGAGGGACGACACAGATACGCAGTATTTT. Protein product: CASSQRDDTDTQYF.

This rearrangement joins TRBV15 to TRBJ2-7; tentatively, D is TRBD1 (6 bases). CDR1 and CDR2 (germline): LNHNV, YYDKDF (reference sequence). This CDR3 region has 16 residues. Trimming pared 0 bases from V and 1 base from J, leaving 13 bases between. CDR3 bases: TGTGCCACCAGCAGAGATAGGGGGTTCGGTTCCTACGAGCAGTACTTC. Its translation is CATSRDRGFGSYEQYF. The entire variable domain, with the rest obtained from reference TRBV15 and TRBJ2-7, is as follows: DAMVIQNPRYQVTQFGKPVTLSCSQTLNHNVMYWYQQKSSQAPKLLFHYYDKDFNNEADTPDNFQSRRPNTSFCFLDIRSPGLGDTAMYLCATSRDRGFGSYEQYFGPGTRLTVT.

V is TRBV13 and J is TRBJ2-5; no reliable D call. Germline V CDR1 and CDR2: PRHDT, FYEKMQ (reference sequence). The CDR3 sequence is 13 residues long. V shed 3 bases and J shed 2 bases, with 7 bases lying between them. The DNA of the CDR3 is TGTGCCAGCAGCTTTCGCCGGCAAGAGACCCAGTACTTC. Translating it yields CASSFRRQETQYF.

V and J are TRBV5-1 and TRBJ1-1; no reliable D call. CDR1 SGHRS and CDR2 YFSETQ come from the germline V gene. V lost 4 bases to trimming and J lost 1 base, with 8 bases between them. The CDR3 totals 13 residues. CDR3 nucleotide sequence: TGCGCCAGCAGCCTGACTGAGAACACTGAAGCTTTCTTT. Protein product: CASSLTENTEAFF.

The chain uses TRBV2 and TRBJ1-5; TRBD1 matches 9 bases. Germline V gives CDR1 SNHLY, CDR2 FYNNEI. The CDR3 loop spans 19 amino acids. Germline trimming cut 2 bases from V and 0 bases from J; bases unmatched to any gene: 11. This chain's CDR3 is CASSESLGTGSLSNQPQHF. In DNA form, the CDR3 reads TGTGCCAGCAGTGAATCCCTAGGGACAGGGAGTCTTAGCAATCAGCCCCAGCATTTT. Combining the CDR3 with reference TRBV2 and TRBJ1-5 gives the whole variable domain EPEVTQTPSHQVTQMGQEVILRCVPISNHLYFYWYRQILGQKVEFLVSFYNNEISEKSEIFDDQFSVERPDGSNFTLKIRSTKLEDSAMYFCASSESLGTGSLSNQPQHFGDGTRLSIL.

The V call is TRBV11-2, the J call TRBJ2-3, with a weak D call TRBD1 (6 bases). Per the germline V gene, CDR1 is SGHAT and CDR2 is FQNNGV. The CDR3 has 14 amino acids. The V end was cut by 2 bases, the J end by 10 bases, with 16 bases between. Written as DNA, the CDR3 is TGTGCCAGCAGCTTAAGGGGGTCGCACTATGCGCAGTATTTT. Its translation: CASSLRGSHYAQYF. The entire variable domain, with the rest obtained from reference TRBV11-2 and TRBJ2-3, is as follows: EAGVAQSPRYKIIEKRQSVAFWCNPISGHATLYWYQQILGQGPKLLIQFQNNGVVDDSQLPKDRFSAERLKGVDSTLKIQPAKLEDSAVYLCASSLRGSHYAQYFGPGTRLTVL.

The gene calls are TRBV6-1 and TRBJ2-1; D is possibly TRBD2 (5 bases). Germline V gives CDR1 MNHNS, CDR2 SASEGT. The CDR3 contains 14 residues. Trimming cost V 4 bases and J 3 bases, with 10 bases left between them. The DNA of the CDR3 is TGTGCCAGCAGTGGGGGTCGGGACTACAATGAGCAGTTCTTC. Translation gives CASSGGRDYNEQFF.

V usage is TRBV5-1 and J usage is TRBJ2-2; D may be TRBD2 (5 bases). This CDR3 is built from 15 residues. With 0 bases removed from V and 3 bases from J, the gap between germline ends came to 9 bases. From germline, CDR1 is SGHRS and CDR2 YFSETQ. Written as DNA, the CDR3 is TGCGCCAGCAGCTTGGGCCTAGCCCACACCGGGGAGCTGTTTTTT. Encoded protein: CASSLGLAHTGELFF.

With respect to this clone: Mismatch with germline at one junction end may stem from a read error. The rearrangement links TRBV5-6 to TRBJ1-2; possibly TRBD1 for D (5 bases). CDR3 size: 13 residues. CDR1 is SGHDT, CDR2 YYEEEE, per germline. The CDR3 loop is CVSSPGGVGGYTF. Here the CDR3 DNA reads TGTGTCAGCAGCCCGGGGGGGGTTGGAGGCTACACCTTC.

The rearrangement links TRBV10-2 to TRBJ2-3; 15 positions match TRBD2. Germline lookup yields CDR1 WSHSY and CDR2 SAAADI. V lost 5 bases to trimming and J lost 0 bases; unmatched junction nucleotides: 3. This CDR3 is built from 17 residues. CDR3 DNA: TGCGCCAGCAGTCGGACTAGCGGGGGGGGTAGCACAGATACGCAGTATTTT. This sequence encodes CASSRTSGGGSTDTQYF.

This clone was recorded only once. DNA for the CDR3: TGTGCCAGCAGCCAAGATGGGGACTCAAACTATGGCTACACCTTC. Translation: CASSQDGDSNYGYTF. This sequence joins TRBV11-2 and TRBJ1-2, with D possibly matching TRBD1 (5 bases). Germline lookup yields CDR1 SGHAT and CDR2 FQNNGV. The V gene lost 5 bases and the J gene lost 2 bases, with 15 bases spanning the gap. The CDR3 is made up of 15 amino acids.

This chain connects TRBV6-6 to TRBJ2-5; D is possibly TRBD1 (5 bases). The germline V gene has CDR1 MNHNY and CDR2 SVGAGI (reference sequence). The CDR3 length is 14 residues. V was shortened by 1 base and J by 3 bases, with 9 bases between the two germline ends. This CDR3 is CASSYFQGEETQYF. In DNA, the CDR3 is TGTGCCAGCAGTTACTTTCAGGGTGAAGAGACCCAGTACTTC.

The chain recombines TRBV21-1 with TRBJ1-6; TRBD1 is the table's D call, not checked against the DNA. TRBV21-1 is a known pseudogene. CDR3 size: 16 residues. The CDR3: CASSKVYRVYNSPLHF. In DNA, the CDR3 is TGTGCCAGCAGCAAAGTGTACAGGGTTTATAATTCACCCCTCCACTTT.